These T cell receptor beta chains were read from a single sample in a study of OX40 agonist ivuxolimab in advanced cancers. TCRdb keeps only in-frame clones here, not all; method: immunoSEQ multiplex PCR. The sample carries more than 70,000 clones, approximately 84% recorded once. The sample was CD4+ or CD8+ T cells sorted from blood, taken in a trial of the OX40 agonist ivuxolimab. These receptors all come from an adult with an advanced solid tumor such as melanoma, head and neck, liver or kidney cancer. Both conserved end residues are part of each CDR3. The D gene is left open where the match is weak. Size is omitted from some rows. Given values are once, few, many or a class for expanded clones.

TGCGCCAGCAGTCCGGGACAGGGATCTGGCTACACCTTC,CASSPGQGSGYTF,-,TRBD1,TRBJ1-2,TRBV10-1
TGTGCCAGTAGTATGGCGAGGAATCAGCCCCAGCATTTT,CASSMARNQPQHF,-,-,TRBJ1-5,TRBV19
TGTGCCAGCAGTCAATCGGGGGGGTTTTCTTCGAAACTGTTTTTT,CASSQSGGFSSKLFF,-,-,TRBJ1-4,TRBV27
TGTGCCAGTAGTATCGGGTGGAGAGATACGCAGTATTTT,CASSIGWRDTQYF,-,-,TRBJ2-3,TRBV19
TGTGCCAGTAAGGAGGCAGGGGCGTGGGAGCAGTACTTC,CASKEAGAWEQYF,-,-,TRBJ2-7,TRBV19
TGTGCCAGCAGTGAAGGGGCAGGGCAGGGCAATCAGCCCCAGCATTTT,CASSEGAGQGNQPQHF,-,-,TRBJ1-5,TRBV6-1
TGCGCCAGCAGTGAAGAGTACGATCAGCCCCAGCATTTT,CASSEEYDQPQHF,-,-,TRBJ1-5,TRBV10-2
TGTGCCAGCAGCAACCGGGACAGGGGGGCGAATTCACCCCTCCACTTT,CASSNRDRGANSPLHF,-,TRBD1,TRBJ1-6,TRBV5-4
TGTGCCAGCAGCCAAGCAGGGTACGGCTACACCTTC,CASSQAGYGYTF,-,-,TRBJ1-2,TRBV14
TGTGCCAGCAGCTTGGAGCGGGGGAGCTCCTACGAGCAGTACTTC,CASSLERGSSYEQYF,few,TRBD2,TRBJ2-7,TRBV5-6
TGTGCCAGCAGTGAAGGGTCAGCGGGGTTCAATGAGCAGTTCTTC,CASSEGSAGFNEQFF,once,TRBD2,TRBJ2-1,TRBV6-1
TGTGCCAGCAGTTACTGGGTTCCCCAAGAGACCCAGTACTTC,CASSYWVPQETQYF,-,-,TRBJ2-5,TRBV6-6
TGCGCCAGCAGCCTCGCGGGAGTTGCCATCTACGAGCAGTACTTC,CASSLAGVAIYEQYF,-,TRBD2,TRBJ2-7,TRBV4-3
TGTGCCAGCCTACCCAGGTCACAGAACACTGAAGCTTTCTTT,CASLPRSQNTEAFF,-,-,TRBJ1-1,TRBV19
TGTGCCAGCAGAGCGCCTGTCGAACCAAGGGGCGAGCAGTACTTC,CASRAPVEPRGEQYF,-,-,TRBJ2-7,TRBV12-1
TGTGCCACCAGCTCCTACTTAGGCAGTGAAGCTTTCTTT,CATSSYLGSEAFF,-,-,TRBJ1-1,TRBV15
TGTGCCAGCAGCTCCCGGGACAGGGGGAATGAGCAGTTCTTC,CASSSRDRGNEQFF,-,TRBD1,TRBJ2-1,TRBV7-8
TGTGCCTGGAGTGTACGGACAGGTAGTGTTGAAAAACTGTTTTTT,CAWSVRTGSVEKLFF,-,TRBD1,TRBJ1-4,TRBV30
TGTGCCAGCAGCTTGACTAGCGGAGAAGAGACCCAGTACTTC,CASSLTSGEETQYF,-,TRBD2,TRBJ2-5,TRBV7-2
TGTGCCAGCAGTTTACCGGTGGGCCTTAACGAGCAGTACTTC,CASSLPVGLNEQYF,-,-,TRBJ2-7,TRBV28
TGTGCCAGCAGCCCGTGGGGGGCACCCCTCCACTTT,CASSPWGAPLHF,few,-,TRBJ1-6,TRBV7-2
TGTGCCAGCAGCTTGGTTCTGAACACTGAAGCTTTCTTT,CASSLVLNTEAFF,-,-,TRBJ1-1,TRBV5-6
TGTGCCAGCAGCTTAAGGGGGGGCTCCTACAATGAGCAGTTCTTC,CASSLRGGSYNEQFF,-,-,TRBJ2-1,TRBV7-2
TGTGCCAGCAGCCCCGGACAGACCTACGAGCAGTACTTC,CASSPGQTYEQYF,once,-,TRBJ2-7,TRBV28
TGTGCCAGCAGCTTAGTGAACAGGGTCACAGATACGCAGTATTTT,CASSLVNRVTDTQYF,-,-,TRBJ2-3,TRBV7-6
TGTGCCAGTAGTTCGACCCGGAACACTGAAGCTTTCTTT,CASSSTRNTEAFF,few,-,TRBJ1-1,TRBV19
TGTGCCAGCAGCTTAGGGGGTCCTCAGGCGCAGTATTTT,CASSLGGPQAQYF,-,-,TRBJ2-3,TRBV11-3